This TCR beta chain comes out of a study of blood T cells in healthy people across ages. Overall study context: Template switching recovered approximately one barcoded beta molecule for every two T cells.

General study findings and limits: Naive and antigen-experienced cells were not separated, limiting conclusive comparison.

The germline gives CDR1 SGHAT, CDR2 FQNNGV. There are 15 residues in the CDR3. Deletions cut 1 base from V and 2 bases from J, with 10 bases between. The second PCR ran roughly 6 to 11 cycles with a sample-barcoded 5' primer and J-beta primers. MiXCR, applied by TCRdb to the 5' RACE reads, yields one record per CDR3 protein. This table has roughly 550,000 distinct CDR3 sequences, around 24% appearing once. On this clonotype itself: The antigen remains undetermined.

Ranging in age from about 6 to 100, the donors were healthy Caucasian individuals from Russia. These same data were also listed under a study on T cells of mothers and their children. That work adds: Versus unrelated pairs, overlap was slightly higher in related mother-child pairs, without reaching significance.

The material sequenced was blood. The sequence was collected from a boy aged 5 to 17 in good health. The chain has TRBV11-2 and TRBJ2-3; D is possibly TRBD1 (5 bases). The CDR3 region is CASSLVTAYTDTQYF. The CDR3 region has the DNA TGTGCCAGCAGCTTAGTGACAGCCTACACAGATACGCAGTATTTT.